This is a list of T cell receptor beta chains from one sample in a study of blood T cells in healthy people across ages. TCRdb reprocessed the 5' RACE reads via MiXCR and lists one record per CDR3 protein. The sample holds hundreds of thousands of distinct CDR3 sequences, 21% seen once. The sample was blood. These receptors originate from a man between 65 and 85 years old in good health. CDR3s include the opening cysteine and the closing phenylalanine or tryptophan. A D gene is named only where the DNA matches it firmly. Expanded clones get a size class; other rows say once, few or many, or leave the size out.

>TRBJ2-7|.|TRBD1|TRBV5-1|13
CASSVDRDYEQYF
TGCGCCAGCAGCGTGGACAGGGACTACGAGCAGTACTTC
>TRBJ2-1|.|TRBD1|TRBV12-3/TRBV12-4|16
CASRTSPGTGIREQFF
TGTGCCAGCAGAACTTCCCCCGGGACAGGGATTCGAGAGCAGTTCTTC
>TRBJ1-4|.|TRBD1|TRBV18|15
CASSPTGQGKEKLFF
TGTGCCAGCTCACCGACGGGACAGGGGAAAGAAAAACTGTTTTTT
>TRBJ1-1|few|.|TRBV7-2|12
CASTLSRGEAFF
TGTGCCAGCACCTTATCTAGGGGAGAAGCTTTCTTT
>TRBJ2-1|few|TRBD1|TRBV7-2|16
CASSLSGTEPYNEQFF
TGTGCCAGCAGCTTATCCGGGACAGAACCCTACAATGAGCAGTTCTTC
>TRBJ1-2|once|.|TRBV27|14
CASSPDVLGYGYTF
TGTGCCAGCAGTCCCGATGTGTTAGGGTATGGCTACACCTTC
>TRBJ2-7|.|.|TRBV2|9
CASGDGRHF
TGTGCCAGCGGGGACGGGCGACACTTC
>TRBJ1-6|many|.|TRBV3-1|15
CASSQEGGYNSPLHF
TGTGCCAGCAGCCAAGAGGGGGGATATAATTCACCCCTCCACTTT
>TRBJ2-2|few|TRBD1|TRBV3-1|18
CASSQVFSRGPNTGELFF
TGTGCCAGCAGCCAAGTTTTTTCGAGGGGGCCAAACACCGGGGAGCTGTTTTTT
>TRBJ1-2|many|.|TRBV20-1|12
CSATKGTGGYTF
TGCAGTGCTACAAAGGGAACGGGTGGCTACACCTTC
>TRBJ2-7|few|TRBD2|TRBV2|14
CASSRRTSLYEQYF
TGTGCCAGCAGTCGACGGACTAGCTTGTACGAGCAGTACTTC
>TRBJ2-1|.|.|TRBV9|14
CASSTRDLRGSEFF
TGTGCCAGCAGCACTAGAGACCTTAGGGGGAGCGAGTTCTTC
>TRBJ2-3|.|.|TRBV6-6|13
CASKNLGPDTQYF
TGTGCCAGCAAGAACCTAGGGCCGGATACGCAGTATTTT
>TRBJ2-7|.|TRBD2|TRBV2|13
CATGTTAKYEQYF
TGTGCCACCGGGACTACCGCAAAGTACGAGCAGTACTTC
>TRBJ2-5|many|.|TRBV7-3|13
CASSPKADTTQYF
TGTGCCAGCAGTCCTAAAGCGGACACGACCCAGTACTTC
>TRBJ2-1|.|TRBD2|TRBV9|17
CASSFSGGPGWGNEQFF
TGTGCCAGCAGCTTTAGCGGGGGGCCCGGCTGGGGCAATGAGCAGTTCTTC
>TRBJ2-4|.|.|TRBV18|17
CASSPSRPGAVLNIQYF
TGTGCCAGCTCACCAAGTCGCCCGGGCGCGGTCTTAAACATTCAGTACTTC
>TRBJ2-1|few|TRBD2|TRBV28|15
CASTPPGRAYNEQFF
TGTGCCAGCACCCCCCCCGGGAGGGCCTACAATGAGCAGTTCTTC
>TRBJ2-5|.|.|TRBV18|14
CASSRARLQETQYF
TGTGCCAGCTCTCGGGCACGTCTCCAAGAGACCCAGTACTTC
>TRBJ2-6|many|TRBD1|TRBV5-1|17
CASSWDSLVSGANVLTF
TGCGCCAGCAGCTGGGACAGTCTAGTGTCTGGGGCCAACGTCCTGACTTTC
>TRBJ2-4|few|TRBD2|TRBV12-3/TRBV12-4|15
CASSFGLAGDAIQYF
TGTGCCAGCAGTTTTGGACTAGCGGGAGATGCGATTCAGTACTTC
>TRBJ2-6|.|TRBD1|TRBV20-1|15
CSAAPGGSGANVLTF
TGCAGTGCAGCACCAGGGGGCTCTGGGGCCAACGTCCTGACTTTC
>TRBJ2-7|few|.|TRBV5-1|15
CASSLNPTGPYEQYF
TGCGCCAGCAGCTTAAACCCGACAGGCCCCTACGAGCAGTACTTC
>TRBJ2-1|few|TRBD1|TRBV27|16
CASSSNPGTGYHEQFF
TGTGCCAGCAGTTCCAATCCCGGGACAGGGTACCATGAGCAGTTCTTC
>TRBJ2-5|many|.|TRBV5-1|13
CASSLVFPETQYF
TGCGCCAGCAGCTTAGTCTTTCCGGAGACCCAGTACTTC
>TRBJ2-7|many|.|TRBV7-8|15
CASNNQEGMTYEQYF
TGTGCCAGCAATAATCAGGAGGGAATGACCTACGAGCAGTACTTC
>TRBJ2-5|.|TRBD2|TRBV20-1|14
CSAPRWTSQETQYF
TGCAGTGCTCCCCGGTGGACTAGTCAAGAGACCCAGTACTTC
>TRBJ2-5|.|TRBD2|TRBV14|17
CASSQDSGLAGGETQYF
TGTGCCAGCAGCCAAGATTCCGGACTAGCGGGAGGAGAGACCCAGTACTTC
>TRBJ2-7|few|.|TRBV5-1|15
CASSLGSGSFYEQYF
TGCGCCAGCAGCTTGGGATCGGGGAGCTTCTACGAGCAGTACTTC
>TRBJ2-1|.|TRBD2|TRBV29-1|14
CRVETSGRANEQFF
TGCCGCGTTGAAACTAGCGGGAGGGCCAATGAGCAGTTCTTC
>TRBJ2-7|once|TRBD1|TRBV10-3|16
CAISDNRQGPTYEQYF
TGTGCCATCAGTGATAATCGACAGGGCCCTACCTACGAGCAGTACTTC
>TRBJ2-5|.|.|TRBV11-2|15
CTSSPVKTTLETQYF
TGTACCAGCAGTCCTGTGAAGACTACCTTGGAGACCCAGTACTTC
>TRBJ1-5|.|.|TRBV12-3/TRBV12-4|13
CASSLEGDQPQHF
TGTGCCAGCAGTCTAGAGGGGGATCAGCCCCAGCATTTT
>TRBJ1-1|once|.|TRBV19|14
CASSIDRGGSEAFF
TGTGCCAGTAGTATAGATCGCGGGGGCTCTGAAGCTTTCTTT
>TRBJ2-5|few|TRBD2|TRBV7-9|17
CASSFQFSSGLQETQYF
TGTGCCAGCAGCTTCCAATTTTCTAGCGGTCTACAAGAGACCCAGTACTTC
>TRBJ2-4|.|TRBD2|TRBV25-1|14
CASSGTGGKDIQYF
TGTGCCAGCAGTGGTACGGGAGGGAAGGACATTCAGTACTTC
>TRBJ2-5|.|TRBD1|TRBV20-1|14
CSARGRDSGETQYF
TGCAGTGCTAGAGGCCGGGACAGTGGGGAGACCCAGTACTTC
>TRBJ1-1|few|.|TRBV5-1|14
CASSLVSGGTEAFF
TGCGCCAGCAGCTTGGTGTCGGGAGGAACTGAAGCTTTCTTT
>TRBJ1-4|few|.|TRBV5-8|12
CASSPLTEKLFF
TGTGCCAGCAGCCCGTTGACTGAAAAACTGTTTTTT
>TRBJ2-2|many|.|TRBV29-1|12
CSYRENTGELFF
TGCAGCTACAGGGAAAACACCGGGGAGCTGTTTTTT
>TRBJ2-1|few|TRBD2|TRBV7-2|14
CASNMGLAYNEQFF
TGTGCCAGCAACATGGGACTAGCCTACAATGAGCAGTTCTTC
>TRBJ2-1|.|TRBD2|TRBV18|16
CASSPGASGARNEQFF
TGTGCCAGCTCACCCGGCGCTAGCGGGGCCCGGAATGAGCAGTTCTTC